Listed below are T cell receptor beta chains from one sample, sequenced in a study of cytomegalovirus exposure and HLA in healthy donors. The data were produced by immunoSEQ multiplex PCR, yet TCRdb's version contains in-frame clones alone and is incomplete. Among over 70,000 clones listed, about two thirds were seen once. Source material: PBMCs. These receptor sequences come from a woman in her forties or fifties in good health and CMV-seropositive. The CDR3 runs from the conserved cysteine through the conserved F or W. The D gene is left open where the match is weak. Clone size, where shown, is once, few, many, or a class for clones that have expanded.

CDR3nt	CDR3aa	d_gene	v_gene	j_gene	abundance
TGCGCCAGCAGCCTAGAGGACAGGGTGGCGTACTTC	CASSLEDRVAYF	TRBD1	TRBV5-1	TRBJ2-7	-
TGTGCCAGCAGCTTACCCCAGGGCTCTGGAAACACCATATATTTT	CASSLPQGSGNTIYF	-	TRBV7-8	TRBJ1-3	-
TGTGCCAGCAGCTTCAATACAGCGGGCGACTCTAAAGCCTACAATGAGCAGTTCTTC	CASSFNTAGDSKAYNEQFF	-	TRBV7-8	TRBJ2-1	few
TGTGCCAGCAGCCCCCAGAGCGGGGGCTACAATGAGCAGTTCTTC	CASSPQSGGYNEQFF	TRBD2	TRBV9	TRBJ2-1	-
TGTGCCAGCAGCTTAGAGGGGACAGGGCAAGTTGAAAAACTGTTTTTT	CASSLEGTGQVEKLFF	TRBD1	TRBV7-8	TRBJ1-4	few
TGTGCCAGCTCCGGAGGGGCCAGCGCCAGGCAGCCCCAGCATTTT	CASSGGASARQPQHF	-	TRBV18	TRBJ1-5	-
TGTGCCAGCAGCCCGCAGGGTGGGAACACTGAAGCTTTCTTT	CASSPQGGNTEAFF	-	TRBV7-3	TRBJ1-1	-
TGTGCCAGCAGTTTATTTGGGGACACCACTTACTACGAGCAGTACTTC	CASSLFGDTTYYEQYF	-	TRBV28	TRBJ2-7	few
TGTGCCAGCAGCTTAACCGGGACAGGGACGTCCAACTATGGCTACACCTTC	CASSLTGTGTSNYGYTF	TRBD1	TRBV7-3	TRBJ1-2	-
TGCGCCAGCAGCTTGGTGGCGGGGGGCTCCTATGGCTACACCTTC	CASSLVAGGSYGYTF	-	TRBV5-1	TRBJ1-2	-
TGTGCCAGCAGTGAACAGTCAAGGGGGATTGAGCAGTTCTTC	CASSEQSRGIEQFF	-	TRBV6-1	TRBJ2-1	-
TGTGCCAGCTCACCACCGCTTTCCCAGGGAAACATTCAGTACTTC	CASSPPLSQGNIQYF	-	TRBV18	TRBJ2-4	-
TGTGCCAGCAGCCCGCGGATAGGAAGATCGGGTGGCTACACCTTC	CASSPRIGRSGGYTF	-	TRBV5-8	TRBJ1-2	-
TGTGCCAGCAGCTTTACAGGGGGATACGAGCAGTACTTC	CASSFTGGYEQYF	TRBD1	TRBV5-8	TRBJ2-7	-
TGCGCCAGCAGCCAAGAGGACAGGGAATATCAGCCCCAGCATTTT	CASSQEDREYQPQHF	TRBD1	TRBV4-1	TRBJ1-5	-
TGTGCCAGCAGCGTTTCGACTAGCGGACCCGACCTCTCCTACGAGCAGTACTTC	CASSVSTSGPDLSYEQYF	TRBD2	TRBV9	TRBJ2-7	-
TGTGCCACCCAGGGGCCCAGTAACTATGGCTACACCTTC	CATQGPSNYGYTF	-	TRBV6-1	TRBJ1-2	-
TGTGCCAGCAGCCCCCAGTCGGAGACCCAGTACTTC	CASSPQSETQYF	-	TRBV11-1	TRBJ2-5	-
TGTGCCAGCAGGGACAGGGGGTTTGAAGCGCAGTATTTT	CASRDRGFEAQYF	TRBD1	TRBV2	TRBJ2-3	few
TGTGCCATCAGCCCGGACAGGGAAGACTATGGCTACACCTTC	CAISPDREDYGYTF	TRBD1	TRBV10-3	TRBJ1-2	few
TGTGCCAGCAGTTTATCCGACAGCAGCAATCAGCCCCAGCATTTT	CASSLSDSSNQPQHF	-	TRBV27	TRBJ1-5	-